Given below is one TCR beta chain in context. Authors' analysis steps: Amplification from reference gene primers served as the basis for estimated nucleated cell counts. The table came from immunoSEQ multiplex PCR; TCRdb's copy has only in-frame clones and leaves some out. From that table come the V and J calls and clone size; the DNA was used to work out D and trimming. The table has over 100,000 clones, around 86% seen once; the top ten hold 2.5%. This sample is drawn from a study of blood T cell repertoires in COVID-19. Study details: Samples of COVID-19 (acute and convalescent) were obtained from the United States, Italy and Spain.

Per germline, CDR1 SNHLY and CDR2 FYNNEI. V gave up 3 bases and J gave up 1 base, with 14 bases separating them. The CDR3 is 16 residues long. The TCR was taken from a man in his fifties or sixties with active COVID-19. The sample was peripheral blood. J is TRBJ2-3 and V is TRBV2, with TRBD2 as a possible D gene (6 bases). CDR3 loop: CASSDLKAGGTDTQYF. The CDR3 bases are TGTGCCAGCAGTGATCTAAAAGCGGGTGGCACAGATACGCAGTATTTT.